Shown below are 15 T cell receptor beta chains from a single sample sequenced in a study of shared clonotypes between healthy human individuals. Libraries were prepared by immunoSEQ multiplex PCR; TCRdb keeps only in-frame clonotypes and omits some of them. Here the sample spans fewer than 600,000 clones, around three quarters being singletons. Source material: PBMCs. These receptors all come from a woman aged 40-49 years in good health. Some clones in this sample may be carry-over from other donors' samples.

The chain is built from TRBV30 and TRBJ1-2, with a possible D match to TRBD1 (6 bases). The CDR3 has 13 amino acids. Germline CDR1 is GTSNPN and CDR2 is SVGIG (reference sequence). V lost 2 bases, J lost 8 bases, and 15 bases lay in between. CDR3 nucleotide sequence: TGTGCCTGGAGTCCCTTCAGGGGAGGAGGCTACACCTTC. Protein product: CAWSPFRGGGYTF. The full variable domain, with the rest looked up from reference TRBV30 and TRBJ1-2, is SQTIHQWPATLVQPVGSPLSLECTVEGTSNPNLYWYRQAAGRGLQLLFYSVGIGQISSEVPQNLSASRPQDRQFILSSKKLLLSDSGFYLCAWSPFRGGGYTFGSGTRLTVV.

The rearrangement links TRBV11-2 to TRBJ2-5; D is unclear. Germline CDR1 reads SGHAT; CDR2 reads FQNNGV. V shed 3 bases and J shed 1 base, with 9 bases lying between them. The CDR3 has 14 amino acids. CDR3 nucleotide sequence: TGTGCCAGCAGCTTGGTGGGCTTCCAAGAGACCCAGTACTTC. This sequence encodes CASSLVGFQETQYF.

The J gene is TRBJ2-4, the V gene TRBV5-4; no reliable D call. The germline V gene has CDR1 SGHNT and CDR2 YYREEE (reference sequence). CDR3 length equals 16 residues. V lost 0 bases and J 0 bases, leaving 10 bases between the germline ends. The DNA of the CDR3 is TGTGCCAGCAGCTTGGAACCCGCTCTAGCCAAAAACATTCAGTACTTC. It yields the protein CASSLEPALAKNIQYF.

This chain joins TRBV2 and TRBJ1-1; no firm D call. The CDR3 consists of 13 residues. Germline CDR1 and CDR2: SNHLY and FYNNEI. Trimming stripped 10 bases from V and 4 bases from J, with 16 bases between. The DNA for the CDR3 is TGTGCCACTCAAGAAGAGGTAGTCACTGAAGCTTTCTTT. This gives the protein CATQEEVVTEAFF.

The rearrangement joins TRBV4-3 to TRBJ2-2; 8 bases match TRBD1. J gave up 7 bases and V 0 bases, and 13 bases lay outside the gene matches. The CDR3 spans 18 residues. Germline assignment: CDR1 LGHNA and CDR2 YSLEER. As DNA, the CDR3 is TGCGCCAGCAGCCAAGACGTACTAGGACAGGGTACGAACGGGGAGCTGTTTTTT. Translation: CASSQDVLGQGTNGELFF.

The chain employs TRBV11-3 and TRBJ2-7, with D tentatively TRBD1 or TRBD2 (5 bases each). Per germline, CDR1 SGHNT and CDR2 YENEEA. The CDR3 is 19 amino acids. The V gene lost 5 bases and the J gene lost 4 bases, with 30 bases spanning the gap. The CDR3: CASSPQGHTRGLGVYEQYF. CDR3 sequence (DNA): TGTGCCAGCAGCCCCCAAGGACATACGAGAGGTCTCGGGGTATACGAGCAGTACTTC.

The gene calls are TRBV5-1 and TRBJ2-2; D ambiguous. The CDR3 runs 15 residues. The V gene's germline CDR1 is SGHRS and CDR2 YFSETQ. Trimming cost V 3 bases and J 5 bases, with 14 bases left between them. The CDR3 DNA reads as TGCGCCAGCAGCTCAACTACCTCAGAGACCGGGGAGCTGTTTTTT. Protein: CASSSTTSETGELFF.

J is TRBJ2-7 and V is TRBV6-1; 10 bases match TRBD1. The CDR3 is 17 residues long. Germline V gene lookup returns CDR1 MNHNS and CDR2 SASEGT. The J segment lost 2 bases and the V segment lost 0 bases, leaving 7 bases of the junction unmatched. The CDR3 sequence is CASSEAGGTGAPYEQYF. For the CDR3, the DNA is TGTGCCAGCAGTGAAGCGGGGGGGACAGGGGCACCCTACGAGCAGTACTTC.

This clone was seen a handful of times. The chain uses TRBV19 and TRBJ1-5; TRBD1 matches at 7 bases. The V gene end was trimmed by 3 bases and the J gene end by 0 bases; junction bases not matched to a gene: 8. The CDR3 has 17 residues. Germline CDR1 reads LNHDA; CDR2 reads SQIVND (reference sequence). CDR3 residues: CASSIGLDRYSNQPQHF. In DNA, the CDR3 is TGTGCCAGTAGTATCGGATTGGACAGGTATAGCAATCAGCCCCAGCATTTT.

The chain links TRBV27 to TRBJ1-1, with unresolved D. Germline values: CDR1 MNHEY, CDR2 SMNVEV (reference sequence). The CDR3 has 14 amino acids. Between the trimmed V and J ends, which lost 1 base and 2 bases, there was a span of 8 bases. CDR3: CASSLFQSNTEAFF. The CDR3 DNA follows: TGTGCCAGCAGTTTATTCCAGAGTAACACTGAAGCTTTCTTT.

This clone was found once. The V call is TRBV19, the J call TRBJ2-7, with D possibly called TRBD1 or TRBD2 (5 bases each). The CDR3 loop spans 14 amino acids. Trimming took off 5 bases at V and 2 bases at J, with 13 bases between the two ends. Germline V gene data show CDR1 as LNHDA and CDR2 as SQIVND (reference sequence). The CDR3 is CASSLGRDTYEQYF. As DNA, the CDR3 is TGTGCCAGTAGTTTGGGACGAGACACCTACGAGCAGTACTTC.

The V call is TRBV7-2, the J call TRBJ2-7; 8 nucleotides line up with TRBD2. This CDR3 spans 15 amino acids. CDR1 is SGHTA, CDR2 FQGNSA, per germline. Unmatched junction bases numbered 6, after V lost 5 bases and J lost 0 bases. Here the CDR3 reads CASSPSGRGSYEQYF. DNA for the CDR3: TGTGCCAGCAGCCCATCCGGGAGGGGCTCCTACGAGCAGTACTTC.

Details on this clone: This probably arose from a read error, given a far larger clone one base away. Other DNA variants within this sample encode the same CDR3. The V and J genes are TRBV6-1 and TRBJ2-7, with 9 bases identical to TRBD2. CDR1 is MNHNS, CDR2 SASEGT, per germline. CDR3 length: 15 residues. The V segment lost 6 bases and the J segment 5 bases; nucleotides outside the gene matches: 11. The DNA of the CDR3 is TGTGCCAGCAGCGGTCTTAGCGGGAGTTCCGACGAGCAGTACTTC. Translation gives CASSGLSGSSDEQYF.

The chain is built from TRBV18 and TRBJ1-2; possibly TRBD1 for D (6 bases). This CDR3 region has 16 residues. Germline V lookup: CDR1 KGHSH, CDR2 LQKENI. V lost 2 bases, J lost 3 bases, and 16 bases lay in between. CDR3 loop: CASSPYWTDRDYGYTF. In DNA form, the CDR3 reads TGTGCCAGCTCACCATATTGGACAGACCGGGACTATGGCTACACCTTC.

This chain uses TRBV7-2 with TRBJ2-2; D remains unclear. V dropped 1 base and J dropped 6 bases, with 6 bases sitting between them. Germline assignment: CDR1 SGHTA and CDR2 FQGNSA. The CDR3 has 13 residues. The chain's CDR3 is CASSLGASGELFF. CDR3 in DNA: TGTGCCAGCAGCTTAGGGGCTTCCGGGGAGCTGTTTTTT. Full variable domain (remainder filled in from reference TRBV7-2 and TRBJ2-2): GAGVSQSPSNKVTEKGKDVELRCDPISGHTALYWYRQSLGQGLEFLIYFQGNSAPDKSGLPSDRFSAERTGGSVSTLTIQRTQQEDSAVYLCASSLGASGELFFGEGSRLTVL.